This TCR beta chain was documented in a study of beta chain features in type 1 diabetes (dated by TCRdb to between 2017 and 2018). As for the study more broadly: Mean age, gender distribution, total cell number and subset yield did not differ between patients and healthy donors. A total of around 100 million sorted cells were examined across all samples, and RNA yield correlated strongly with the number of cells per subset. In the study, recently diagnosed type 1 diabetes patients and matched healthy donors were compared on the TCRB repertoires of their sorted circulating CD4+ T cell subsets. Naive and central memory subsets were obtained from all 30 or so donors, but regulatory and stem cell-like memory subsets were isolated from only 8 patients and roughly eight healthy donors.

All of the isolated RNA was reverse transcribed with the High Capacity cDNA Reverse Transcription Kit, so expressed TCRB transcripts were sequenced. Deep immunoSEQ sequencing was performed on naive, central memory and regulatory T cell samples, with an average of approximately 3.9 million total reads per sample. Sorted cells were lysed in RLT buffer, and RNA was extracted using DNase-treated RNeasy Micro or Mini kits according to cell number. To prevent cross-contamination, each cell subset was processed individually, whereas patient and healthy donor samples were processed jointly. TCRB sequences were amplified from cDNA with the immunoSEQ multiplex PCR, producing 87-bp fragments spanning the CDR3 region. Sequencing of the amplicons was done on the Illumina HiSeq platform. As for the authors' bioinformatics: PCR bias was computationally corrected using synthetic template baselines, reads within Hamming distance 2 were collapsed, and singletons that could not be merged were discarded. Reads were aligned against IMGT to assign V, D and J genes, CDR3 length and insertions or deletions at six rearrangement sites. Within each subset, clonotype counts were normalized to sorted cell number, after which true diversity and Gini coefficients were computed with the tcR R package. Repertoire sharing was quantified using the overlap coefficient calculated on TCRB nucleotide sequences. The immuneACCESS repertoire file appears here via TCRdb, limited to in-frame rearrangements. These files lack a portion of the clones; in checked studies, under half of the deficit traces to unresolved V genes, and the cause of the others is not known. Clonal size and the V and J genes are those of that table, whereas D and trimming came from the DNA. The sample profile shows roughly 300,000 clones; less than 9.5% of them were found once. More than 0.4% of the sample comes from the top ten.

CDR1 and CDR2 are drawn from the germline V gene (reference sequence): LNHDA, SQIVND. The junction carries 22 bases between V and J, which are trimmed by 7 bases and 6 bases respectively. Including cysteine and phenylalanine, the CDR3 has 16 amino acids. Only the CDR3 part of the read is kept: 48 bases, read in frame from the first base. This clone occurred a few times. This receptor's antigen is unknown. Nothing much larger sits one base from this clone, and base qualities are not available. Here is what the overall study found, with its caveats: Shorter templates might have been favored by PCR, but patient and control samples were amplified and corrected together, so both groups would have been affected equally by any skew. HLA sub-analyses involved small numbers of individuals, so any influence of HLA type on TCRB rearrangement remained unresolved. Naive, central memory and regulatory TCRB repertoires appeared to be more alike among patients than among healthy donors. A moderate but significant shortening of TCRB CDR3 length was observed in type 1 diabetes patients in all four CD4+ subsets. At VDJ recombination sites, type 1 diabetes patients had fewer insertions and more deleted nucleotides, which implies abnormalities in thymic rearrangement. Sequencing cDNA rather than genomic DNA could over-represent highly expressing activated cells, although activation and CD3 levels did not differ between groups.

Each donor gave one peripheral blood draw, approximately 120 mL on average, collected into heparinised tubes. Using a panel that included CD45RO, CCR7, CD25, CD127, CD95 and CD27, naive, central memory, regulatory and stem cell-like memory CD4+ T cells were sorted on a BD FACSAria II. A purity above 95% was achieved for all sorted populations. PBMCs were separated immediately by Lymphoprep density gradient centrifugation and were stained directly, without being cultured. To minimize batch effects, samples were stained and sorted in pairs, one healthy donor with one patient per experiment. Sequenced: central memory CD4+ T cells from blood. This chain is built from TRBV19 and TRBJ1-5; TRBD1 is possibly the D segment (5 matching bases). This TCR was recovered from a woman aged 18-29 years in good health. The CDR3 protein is CASTPWRQGKIQPQHF. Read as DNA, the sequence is TGTGCCAGTACCCCATGGAGGCAGGGAAAGATTCAGCCCCAGCATTTT.